These 16 T cell receptor beta chains were sequenced from one sample in a study of blood T cell repertoires in COVID-19. The assay was immunoSEQ multiplex PCR, and TCRdb's table has in-frame clones only and misses some. The sample includes approximately 410,000 clones, 86% of them seen just once. Sequencing was done on a sample of peripheral blood. Every receptor here comes from a woman aged 30 to 39 with active or convalescent COVID-19.

The CDR3 loop is CASSLGRWETQYF. In DNA form, the CDR3 reads TGTGCCAGCAGCTTAGGGAGATGGGAGACCCAGTACTTC. The chain has TRBV7-8 and TRBJ2-5; no clear D gene. The CDR3 runs 13 residues. Trimming removed 1 base at V and 5 bases at J, with 8 bases between. Germline CDR1 is SGHVS and CDR2 is FQNEAQ.

V gene TRBV19 combines with J gene TRBJ1-2; 9 bases are shared with TRBD1. Germline-derived CDR1 and CDR2 are LNHDA and SQIVND (reference sequence). Losses at the gene ends were 3 bases for V and 4 bases for J; bases not matched to a gene: 6. The CDR3 extends over 15 amino acids. Written as DNA, the CDR3 is TGTGCCAGTAGTATTCTCGGACAGGGGACCTATGGCTACACCTTC. Protein: CASSILGQGTYGYTF.

The genes are TRBV6-5 and TRBJ1-2; TRBD1 aligns across 7 bases. The junction had 6 bases not matched to a gene; V was cut back by 6 bases and J by 2 bases. Germline CDR1 is MNHEY and CDR2 is SVGAGI. The CDR3 runs to 14 residues. CDR3 DNA: TGTGCCAGCAGAGCAGGGGGAGAAAACTATGGCTACACCTTC. This sequence encodes CASRAGGENYGYTF.

The chain has TRBV4-1 and TRBJ2-2; 9 positions match TRBD1. There are 16 residues in the CDR3. CDR1 MGHRA and CDR2 YSYEKL come from the germline V gene. With 3 bases clipped from V and 4 bases from J, the junction kept 6 bases outside the gene matches. Here the CDR3 reads CASSHTGTGTTGELFF. The DNA of the CDR3 is TGCGCCAGCAGCCACACGGGGACAGGGACCACCGGGGAGCTGTTTTTT.

The chain is built from TRBV7-9 and TRBJ2-3, with a tentative D call TRBD2 (6 bases). The ends were cut back, 1 base at V and 2 bases at J, with 13 bases in the middle. This CDR3 region has 16 residues. Germline values: CDR1 SEHNR, CDR2 FQNEAQ (reference sequence). The CDR3 DNA reads TGTGCCAGCAGCTTAGAAACCGGGACTCTCACAGATACGCAGTATTTT. Amino acid sequence: CASSLETGTLTDTQYF. Based on the CDR3 plus reference TRBV7-9 and TRBJ2-3, the full variable domain is DTGVSQNPRHKITKRGQNVTFRCDPISEHNRLYWYRQTLGQGPEFLTYFQNEAQLEKSRLLSDRFSAERPKGSFSTLEIQRTEQGDSAMYLCASSLETGTLTDTQYFGPGTRLTVL.

This rearrangement joins TRBV5-1 to TRBJ2-1; TRBD1 might be the D (6 bases). Trimming removed 0 bases from V and 4 bases from J, with 14 bases in between. This CDR3 is 16 amino acids long. Germline-derived CDR1 and CDR2 are SGHRS and YFSETQ. The CDR3 reads CASSLEGVELYNEQFF. CDR3 DNA sequence: TGCGCCAGCAGCTTGGAGGGGGTAGAGCTTTACAATGAGCAGTTCTTC.

The chain joins TRBV5-1 to TRBJ2-5; possibly TRBD1 for D (6 bases). Trimming removed 4 bases at V and 6 bases at J, with 19 bases between. CDR1 and CDR2 from the germline V gene are SGHRS and YFSETQ. CDR3 length equals 15 residues. The CDR3 spells CASSNNRVGQQTQYF. Written as DNA, the CDR3 is TGCGCCAGCAGCAACAACAGGGTTGGGCAGCAGACCCAGTACTTC.

The rearrangement joins TRBV7-2 to TRBJ1-2; the match to TRBD1 covers 7 bases. CDR3 length: 13 amino acids. The V and J ends lost 1 base and 12 bases, in that order; junction bases with no gene match: 8. CDR1 SGHTA and CDR2 FQGNSA come from the germline V gene. The CDR3 region has the DNA TGTGCCAGCAGCTTAGGAGGGGGCCACGGTGACACCTTC. It is translated as CASSLGGGHGDTF.

This clone appeared a single time. V usage is TRBV19 and J usage is TRBJ2-5; 11 bases fit TRBD2. CDR1 and CDR2 (germline): LNHDA, SQIVND (reference sequence). The CDR3 is 15 amino acids. After removal of 3 bases from V and 4 bases from J, the junction contained 4 bases not matched to a gene. The CDR3 is CASSIVGLAVETQYF. In nucleotides, the CDR3 is TGTGCCAGTAGTATTGTGGGACTAGCGGTAGAGACCCAGTACTTC.

The CDR3 loop is CASSLLSTSGSTGANVLTF. CDR3 DNA sequence: TGTGCCAGCAGCTTATTATCGACTAGCGGGAGTACCGGGGCCAACGTCCTGACTTTC. V usage is TRBV7-9 and J usage is TRBJ2-6, with 12 bases aligning to TRBD2. The CDR3 covers 19 residues. The V and J ends lost 2 bases and 4 bases, in that order; junction bases with no gene match: 9. CDR1 SEHNR and CDR2 FQNEAQ come from the germline V gene (reference sequence).

This chain joins TRBV10-1 and TRBJ2-2; the match to TRBD1 covers 7 bases. J lost 5 bases, V lost 6 bases, and 3 bases had no gene match. This CDR3 is 13 amino acids long. Germline V gene data show CDR1 as WNHNN and CDR2 as SYGVQD (reference sequence). The DNA for the CDR3 is TGCGCCAGCAGGGAACAGGGGACCGGGGAGCTGTTTTTT. Translating gives CASREQGTGELFF.

V gene TRBV6-5 combines with J gene TRBJ2-5; possible D gene TRBD2, 6 bases. Deletions cut 8 bases from V and 0 bases from J, with 10 bases between. The CDR3 is 13 residues long. Germline V CDR1 and CDR2: MNHEY, SVGAGI. The CDR3 sequence: CASWRGYQETQYF. The DNA for the CDR3 is TGTGCCAGCTGGCGGGGATACCAAGAGACCCAGTACTTC.

This clone came up many times. The V and J genes are TRBV15 and TRBJ1-4; possible D gene TRBD1, 6 bases. CDR1 is LNHNV, CDR2 YYDKDF, per germline (reference sequence). The length of the CDR3 is 14 residues. The V end was cut by 5 bases, the J end by 2 bases, with 9 bases between. The CDR3 is CATSPGATNEKLFF. DNA for the CDR3: TGTGCCACCAGCCCAGGGGCGACTAATGAAAAACTGTTTTTT. The full variable domain, rest sourced from reference TRBV15 and TRBJ1-4, is DAMVIQNPRYQVTQFGKPVTLSCSQTLNHNVMYWYQQKSSQAPKLLFHYYDKDFNNEADTPDNFQSRRPNTSFCFLDIRSPGLGDTAMYLCATSPGATNEKLFFGSGTQLSVL.

The J gene is TRBJ2-6, the V gene TRBV19; 11 positions agree with TRBD1. Germline CDR1 reads LNHDA; CDR2 reads SQIVND (reference sequence). V lost 7 bases, J lost 0 bases, and 17 bases stayed unmatched. The CDR3 has 21 residues. The CDR3 reads CASTSAARRDRGSSGANVLTF. CDR3 nucleotides: TGTGCCAGTACCTCAGCGGCACGGAGGGACAGGGGGAGCTCTGGGGCCAACGTCCTGACTTTC.

In DNA, the CDR3 is TGCGCCAGCAGCTTGAACGGTGTCTATGGGAGTAACACTGAAGCTTTCTTT. This translates into CASSLNGVYGSNTEAFF. The chain combines TRBV5-1 with TRBJ1-1; D unclear. CDR1 and CDR2 (germline): SGHRS, YFSETQ. V lost 1 base and J 2 bases, leaving 18 bases between the germline ends. This CDR3 has 17 amino acids.

This rearrangement joins TRBV29-1 to TRBJ2-7, with unresolved D. CDR1 SQVTM and CDR2 ANQGSEA come from the germline V gene. The CDR3 runs to 13 residues. Trimming took 4 bases from V and 4 from J, leaving 14 bases between them. The CDR3 bases are TGCAGCGTTGTGAACCGGTATTCTTACGAGCAGTACTTC. This encodes CSVVNRYSYEQYF.